This T cell receptor beta chain was captured by sequencing in a study of blood T cells in healthy people across ages. It was with a sample-barcoded 5' primer and a J-beta primer mix that a second PCR of about 6 to 12 cycles was run. Samples each returned at least 2.5 million CDR3-containing paired-end reads. TCRdb reanalysed the 5' RACE reads using MiXCR and keeps one entry per CDR3 protein. The repertoire includes some 880,000 distinct CDR3 sequences, roughly 35% of them detected once, and around 13% sits in the top ten. The CDR3 is 16 amino acids. Isolated PBMCs totaled at least 7 million in each sample.

Sample: blood. The chain couples TRBV12-3 or TRBV12-4 to TRBJ2-1, with D hard to call. Near its end, the DNA agrees better with TRBJ2-7, so the J call may be wrong. This sequence originates from a man younger than 35 in good health. CDR3 bases: TGTGCCAGCACCTCGGACGTAATTGGTCCCTACAATGAGCAGTACTTC. It translates to CASTSDVIGPYNEQYF.